What follows is one TCR beta chain and its context. Some clones are missing from TCRdb's copy, which holds only in-frame ones; the method was immunoSEQ multiplex PCR. The table lists approximately 70,000 clones, nearly 90% of them singletons. The record originates from a study of control samples from healthy donors and cancer patients. Germline values: CDR1 SNHLY, CDR2 FYNNEI. This CDR3 has 15 amino acids. Losses at the gene ends were 6 bases for V and 5 bases for J; bases not matched to a gene: 8. The TCR was taken from a man in his fifties or sixties with lung cancer. Sequenced input: PBMCs. The V and J genes are TRBV2 and TRBJ2-5, with 11 bases fitting TRBD1. The CDR3 loop reads CASSRTGGQGETQYF. The CDR3 region has the DNA TGTGCCAGCAGCAGGACAGGGGGCCAGGGGGAGACCCAGTACTTC.